A single sample gave rise to the 5 T cell receptor beta chains below, sequenced in a study of cytomegalovirus exposure and HLA in healthy donors. The PCR was carried out with 60 Vbeta primers and 13 Jbeta primers. This table comes from immunoSEQ multiplex PCR, and its TCRdb copy is limited to in-frame clones, with some not included. The sample holds around 170,000 clones, about four fifths seen once. The sequenced sample consisted of PBMCs. The receptors were sampled from a woman aged 30 to 39 in good health and CMV-seronegative.

This chain joins TRBV15 and TRBJ2-1; TRBD1 matches at 8 bases. Germline assignment: CDR1 LNHNV and CDR2 YYDKDF (reference sequence). This CDR3 has 16 residues. J gave up 5 bases and V 0 bases, and 6 bases lay outside the gene matches. The CDR3 nucleotides read TGTGCCACCAGCAGAGAAAGGACAGGGCGCAACAATGAGCAGTTCTTC. Its translation: CATSRERTGRNNEQFF.

The V and J genes are TRBV4-3 and TRBJ1-6, with D uncertain. Germline V gene data show CDR1 as LGHNA and CDR2 as YSLEER. The CDR3 has 16 residues. V was cut by 0 bases and J by 6 bases, with 12 bases left in between. CDR3 sequence (DNA): TGCGCCAGCAGCCAAGAAGTGGGCCGGGGTAATTCACCCCTCCACTTT. It specifies CASSQEVGRGNSPLHF.

CDR3 amino acids: CASRLDAGDRGGYTF. CDR3 nucleotides: TGTGCAAGTCGCTTAGATGCAGGGGATCGGGGTGGCTACACCTTC. The gene calls are TRBV12-2 and TRBJ1-2; the table's D call of TRBD1 was not tested on the DNA. TRBV12-2 is listed as a pseudogene. This CDR3 contains 15 residues.

The chain links TRBV4-1 to TRBJ2-3; 11 positions agree with TRBD2. Trimming took 4 bases from V and 4 from J; bases not matched to a gene: 7. This CDR3 has 16 amino acids. Germline V gene lookup returns CDR1 MGHRA and CDR2 YSYEKL. CDR3 residues: CASSLQGSGGADTQYF. In nucleotides, the CDR3 is TGCGCCAGCAGCCTTCAGGGTAGCGGGGGGGCAGATACGCAGTATTTT.

This clone was observed once. The junction departs from the called germline gene at one end, perhaps through a read error. The sample carries other DNA sequences with the same CDR3. The V gene is TRBV30, the J gene TRBJ1-6; D is undetermined. CDR3 length: 16 residues. Germline V lookup: CDR1 GTSNPN, CDR2 SVGIG (reference sequence). CDR3 region: CAWSVAPTSYNSPLHF. In nucleotides, the CDR3 is TGTGCCTGGAGTGTAGCTCCAACCTCCTATAATTCCCCCCTCCACTTT. The whole variable domain, remainder taken from reference TRBV30 and TRBJ1-6, is SQTIHQWPATLVQPVGSPLSLECTVEGTSNPNLYWYRQAAGRGLQLLFYSVGIGQISSEVPQNLSASRPQDRQFILSSKKLLLSDSGFYLCAWSVAPTSYNSPLHFGNGTRLTVT.